The 4 T cell receptor beta chains in this list originate from one sample, sequenced in a study of identical twins. Via MiXCR, TCRdb re-called the 5' RACE reads, giving one row per CDR3 protein. The sample includes more than 200,000 distinct CDR3 sequences, roughly a tenth of them seen just once. The specimen was memory (CD45RO+) T cells sorted from blood. The receptor source for this set is a woman younger than 30 in good health.

The chain links TRBV11-2 to TRBJ2-1, with D unresolved. The CDR3 is 13 amino acids. Germline lookup yields CDR1 SGHAT and CDR2 FQNNGV. Trimming shortened V by 3 bases and J by 5 bases, and 8 bases separated the two germline ends. The DNA of the CDR3 is TGTGCCAGCAGCTTGATTAGAAACAATGAGCAGTTCTTC. Residues: CASSLIRNNEQFF. Full variable domain (outside the CDR3, taken from reference TRBV11-2 and TRBJ2-1): EAGVAQSPRYKIIEKRQSVAFWCNPISGHATLYWYQQILGQGPKLLIQFQNNGVVDDSQLPKDRFSAERLKGVDSTLKIQPAKLEDSAVYLCASSLIRNNEQFFGPGTRLTVL.

For this clonotype: A much larger clone differs by one base, so this may be a read error. The chain is built from TRBV12-3 or TRBV12-4 and TRBJ2-5; 10 bases map to TRBD2. The CDR3 is 15 amino acids. V was clipped by 5 bases and J by 2 bases; unmatched bases: 5. CDR3 DNA sequence: TGTGCCAGCAGTGCCAGGACTAGCGGACAAGAGACCCAGTACTTC. Translating gives CASSARTSGQETQYF.

This clonotype was seen a few times. J is TRBJ2-1 and V is TRBV7-6; D not resolved. Trimming took off 1 base at V and 4 bases at J, with 5 bases between the two ends. CDR3 length equals 13 residues. Germline-derived CDR1 and CDR2 are SGHVS and FNYEAQ. The CDR3 is CASSLEHYNEQFF. The CDR3 bases are TGTGCCAGCAGCTTAGAGCATTACAATGAGCAGTTCTTC.

This clonotype was picked up a small number of times. The CDR3 bases are TGCAGTGCTAATTACGGGACGGCATCCTACGAGCAGTACTTC. Its protein is CSANYGTASYEQYF. The chain is built from TRBV20-1 and TRBJ2-7; D is perhaps TRBD1 or TRBD2 (5 bases each). Germline lookup yields CDR1 DFQATT and CDR2 SNEGSKA (reference sequence). Trimming took 4 bases from V and 1 from J, leaving 14 bases between them. The CDR3 consists of 14 residues.